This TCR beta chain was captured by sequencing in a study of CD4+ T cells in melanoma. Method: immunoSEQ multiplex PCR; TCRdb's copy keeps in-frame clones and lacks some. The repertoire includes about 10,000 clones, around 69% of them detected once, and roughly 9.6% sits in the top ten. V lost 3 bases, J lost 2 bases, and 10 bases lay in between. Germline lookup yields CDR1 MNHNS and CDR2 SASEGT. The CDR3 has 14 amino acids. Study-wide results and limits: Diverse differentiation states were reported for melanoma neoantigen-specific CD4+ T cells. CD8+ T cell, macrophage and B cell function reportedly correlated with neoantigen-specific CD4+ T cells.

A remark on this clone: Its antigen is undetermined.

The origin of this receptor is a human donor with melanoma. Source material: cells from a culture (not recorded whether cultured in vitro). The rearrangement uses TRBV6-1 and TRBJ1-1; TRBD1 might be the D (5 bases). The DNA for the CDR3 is TGTGCCAGCAGTGATGGCAGGGTAAACACTGAAGCTTTCTTT. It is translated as CASSDGRVNTEAFF.